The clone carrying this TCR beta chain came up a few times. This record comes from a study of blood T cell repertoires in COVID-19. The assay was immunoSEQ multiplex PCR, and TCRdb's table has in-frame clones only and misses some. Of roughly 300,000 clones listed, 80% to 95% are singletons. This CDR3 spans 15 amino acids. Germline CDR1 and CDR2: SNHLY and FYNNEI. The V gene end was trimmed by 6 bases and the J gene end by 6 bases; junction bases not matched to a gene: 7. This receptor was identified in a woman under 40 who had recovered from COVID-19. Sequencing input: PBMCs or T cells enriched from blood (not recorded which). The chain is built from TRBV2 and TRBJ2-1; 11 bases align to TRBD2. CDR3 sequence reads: CASRPTSGSGNEQFF. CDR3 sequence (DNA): TGTGCCAGCAGGCCCACTAGCGGGAGCGGCAATGAGCAGTTCTTC.